One T cell receptor (beta chain) is described in this entry. Germline V lookup: CDR1 SNHLY, CDR2 FYNNEI. This CDR3 region has 16 residues. Trimming cost V 6 bases and J 0 bases; bases outside gene matches: 7. These data belong to a study of blood T cell repertoires in COVID-19. Whole-study context: The United States, Italy and Spain provided the acute and convalescent COVID-19 samples. PBMCs, B-cell-depleted T cells, or T cells provided the cDNA or gDNA that made up the material.

Under the authors' procedure: Amplification of reference gene primers provided the estimated nucleated cell counts. Generated by immunoSEQ multiplex PCR, the TCRdb table keeps only in-frame clones and is missing some. The V and J calls and clone size come from that table; D and trimming were worked out from the DNA. The data show 85,000 to 100,000 clones, over 75% seen once. This chain joins TRBV2 and TRBJ2-1, with 8 positions matching TRBD2. The source is a man between 60 and 75 years old with acute or convalescent COVID-19. The source material was peripheral blood. The CDR3 region is CASRISGGFSYNEQFF. The DNA of the CDR3 is TGTGCCAGCAGAATAAGCGGGGGTTTCTCCTACAATGAGCAGTTCTTC.